The 23 T cell receptor beta chains in this list originate from one sample, sequenced in a study of tumor and adjacent non-tumor tissue in lung cancer. The library came from three nested PCR rounds adapted from ARM-PCR protocols. In TCRdb, the multiplex PCR reads were re-called with MiXCR into one record per CDR3 protein. The table includes tens of thousands of distinct CDR3 sequences, around 77% detected once. RNA was extracted from bulk tissue without any cell sorting. The sample taken for sequencing was lung tumor tissue. The receptors were gathered from a woman in her 40s with non-small cell lung cancer.

With regard to this clonotype: The final CDR3 position lacks the conserved phenylalanine or tryptophan, pointing to a likely read error. The rearrangement uses TRBV19 and TRBJ2-1, with D maybe TRBD2 (7 bases). The CDR3 is 15 residues long. Trimming pared 8 bases from V and 2 bases from J, leaving 16 bases between. Germline V gene data show CDR1 as LNHDA and CDR2 as SQIVND (reference sequence). CDR3 amino acids: CASQQGREPYNEQFS. In DNA, the CDR3 is TGTGCCAGTCAGCAGGGGAGGGAGCCCTACAATGAGCAGTTCTCC.

Notes on this clonotype: A junction end diverges from the germline sequence, so it may reflect a read error. This chain links TRBV6-6 with TRBJ2-5; 7 bases are shared with TRBD1. CDR3 length: 14 amino acids. The V gene's germline CDR1 is MNHNY and CDR2 SVGAGI (reference sequence). CDR3: CASKSTGMGETQHF. The DNA for the CDR3 is TGTGCCAGCAAGTCGACAGGGATGGGAGAGACCCAGCACTTC.

In the case of this clonotype: A junction boundary mismatches the germline segment, possibly from a read error. This sequence joins TRBV20-1 and TRBJ1-5, with a weak D call TRBD1 (5 bases). CDR1 and CDR2 from the germline V gene are DFQATT and SNEGSKA (reference sequence). The CDR3 extends over 13 amino acids. The CDR3 region has the DNA TGCAGTGTCGAGACAGATAGCAAACAGCCCCAGCATTTT. Its protein product is CSVETDSKQPQHF.

As for this clonotype: Germline and junction disagree at one end, which may indicate a read error. This chain uses TRBV12-3 or TRBV12-4 with TRBJ1-3; D remains unclear. This CDR3 spans 14 amino acids. CDR3 in amino acids: CASSLEVSGNTIYF. The CDR3 DNA reads as TGTGCCAGCAGTTTGGAAGTCTCTGGAAACACCATATACTTT.

Concerning this clonotype itself: A junction end diverges from the germline sequence, so it may reflect a read error. J is TRBJ1-5 and V is TRBV30; D uncertain. The CDR3 has 14 residues. Germline V CDR1 and CDR2: GTSNPN, SVGIG (reference sequence). The CDR3 protein is CAWRSQVANQSQHF. As DNA, the CDR3 is TGTGCCTGGAGGTCGCAGGTTGCCAATCAGTCCCAGCATTTT.

This clonotype was counted at least ten times. CDR3 DNA sequence: TGTGCCAGCAGAGCCCGGGGGGGGAGAAGTGTCAATGAGCAGTTCTTC. Residues: CASRARGGRSVNEQFF. This chain joins TRBV6-6 and TRBJ2-1; 8 bases match TRBD2. This CDR3 has 16 residues. Germline V gene lookup returns CDR1 MNHNY and CDR2 SVGAGI (reference sequence). V shed 6 bases, J shed 6 bases, and the junction held 13 bases outside the gene matches.

About this clonotype itself: The junction departs from the called germline gene at one end, perhaps through a read error. The genes are TRBV6-1 and TRBJ2-1; D possibly corresponds to TRBD1 (6 bases). There are 15 residues in the CDR3. Germline V gene lookup returns CDR1 MNHNS and CDR2 SASEGT. CDR3 coding DNA: TGTACCATCCGCGCGACAGGACCTACCTATAATGAGCAGTTCTTC. Protein product: CTIRATGPTYNEQFF.

This clonotype was observed many times. This chain links TRBV20-1 with TRBJ1-3; unclear D gene. Deletions cut 5 bases from V and 0 bases from J, with 5 bases between. The V gene's germline CDR1 is DFQATT and CDR2 SNEGSKA (reference sequence). There are 12 residues in the CDR3. Here the CDR3 DNA reads TGCAGTGCTTTGAGCTCTGGAAACACCATATATTTT. Translation gives CSALSSGNTIYF.

CDR3: CASSYTLAHENFF. The CDR3 nucleotides read TGTGCCAGCAGTTACACTCTAGCGCATGAGAACTTCTTC. The V call is TRBV6-5, the J call TRBJ2-1; weak D call: TRBD2 (6 bases). CDR3 length: 13 residues. V shed 2 bases and J shed 16 bases, with 18 bases lying between them. Germline-derived CDR1 and CDR2 are MNHEY and SVGAGI.

About this clonotype: The junction shows a germline mismatch at one end, possibly a read error. The chain couples TRBV12-3 or TRBV12-4 to TRBJ2-5, with D perhaps matching TRBD2 (6 bases). This CDR3 comprises 14 residues. CDR3 sequence: CASSFPEGGETQYF. The DNA of the CDR3 is TGTGCCAGCAGTTTTCCCGAGGGCGGGGAGACCCAGTACTTT.

Comments on this clonotype: The CDR3 end shows no conserved phenylalanine or tryptophan, and so a read error is likely. This chain uses TRBV6-5 with TRBJ2-7; no reliable D call. CDR1 is MNHEY, CDR2 SVGAGI, per germline. V lost 10 bases and J 7 bases, leaving 23 bases between the germline ends. This CDR3 is built from 14 residues. The CDR3 nucleotides read TGTGCCATCAGGCTTACCGGCGGACGGTGGGAGCAGTACCTC. Its protein is CAIRLTGGRWEQYL.

This clonotype was observed a handful of times. The V gene is TRBV5-1, the J gene TRBJ2-1, with D perhaps being TRBD1 or TRBD2 (6 bases each). The germline V gene has CDR1 SGHRS and CDR2 YFSETQ. This CDR3 is built from 15 residues. Trimming removed 0 bases at V and 2 bases at J, with 9 bases between. The CDR3 sequence: CASSLGGAPYNEQFF. Written as DNA, the CDR3 is TGCGCCAGCAGCTTGGGGGGGGCCCCCTACAATGAGCAGTTCTTC. The whole variable domain, remainder taken from reference TRBV5-1 and TRBJ2-1, is KAGVTQTPRYLIKTRGQQVTLSCSPISGHRSVSWYQQTPGQGLQFLFEYFSETQRNKGNFPGRFSGRQFSNSRSEMNVSTLELGDSALYLCASSLGGAPYNEQFFGPGTRLTVL.

Concerning this clonotype itself: A much larger clone lies one base from this, so it may be a read error. This chain connects TRBV11-2 to TRBJ2-3; D call uncertain. The CDR3 length is 13 residues. Germline V gives CDR1 SGHAT, CDR2 FQNNGV. The chain's CDR3 is CASSSARTDTRYF. CDR3 sequence (DNA): TGTGCCAGCAGCTCCGCCAGAACAGATACGCGGTATTTT. Full variable domain (rest looked up from reference TRBV11-2 and TRBJ2-3): EAGVAQSPRYKIIEKRQSVAFWCNPISGHATLYWYQQILGQGPKLLIQFQNNGVVDDSQLPKDRFSAERLKGVDSTLKIQPAKLEDSAVYLCASSSARTDTRYFGPGTRLTVL.

This clonotype was found many times. V and J are TRBV6-1 and TRBJ1-1; tentative D call: TRBD1 (5 bases). The ends were cut back, 2 bases at V and 3 bases at J, with 16 bases in the middle. Germline V gene lookup returns CDR1 MNHNS and CDR2 SASEGT. The CDR3 is made up of 16 amino acids. CDR3 bases: TGTGCCAGCAGTGAATCGACTTGGGGAGGGGACACTGAAGCTTTCTTT. This gives the protein CASSESTWGGDTEAFF.

Comments on this clonotype: The CDR3 does not end in the conserved phenylalanine or tryptophan, so this is likely a read error. Here the CDR3 DNA reads TGTGCCAGCAGCTTGGGAGGAAAGGGACTAGCCTGCAAGCAGTACTTA. Its translation is CASSLGGKGLACKQYL. The chain uses TRBV11-2 and TRBJ2-7; 9 positions match TRBD2. CDR1 SGHAT and CDR2 FQNNGV come from the germline V gene. V shed 3 bases and J 8 bases; nucleotides not matched to a gene: 14. The CDR3 consists of 16 residues.

Note on this clonotype: One end of the junction varies from germline; a read error may be responsible. V is TRBV12-3 or TRBV12-4 and J is TRBJ1-3, with D unresolved. This CDR3 comprises 15 residues. CDR3 sequence reads: CVSNPSGPWRNTIYF. The DNA of the CDR3 is TGTGTCAGCAATCCGTCCGGACCCTGGAGAAACACCATATATTTT.

In the case of this clonotype: Since a much larger clone is just one base distant, this may be a read error. The chain is built from TRBV28 and TRBJ1-1; perhaps TRBD1 as D (5 bases). Germline CDR1 and CDR2: MDHEN and SYDVKM. Trimming cost V 4 bases and J 4 bases, with 16 bases left between them. The CDR3 loop spans 15 amino acids. The CDR3 nucleotides are TGTGCCAGCAGTTCCCAGGGACCGAAGAGCACTGAAGCTTTCTTT. The encoded protein is CASSSQGPKSTEAFF.

With respect to this clonotype: Sequence at one end of the junction differs from germline and may be a read error. This chain links TRBV4-2 with TRBJ2-7; maybe TRBD2 (5 bases). Germline loops: CDR1 LGHNA, CDR2 YNFKEQ. The CDR3 is 15 residues long. The CDR3 region has the DNA TGTGCCAGCGGCCAAGAACTGAGGACTCTTGGGGAGCAGTACTTC. Amino acid sequence: CASGQELRTLGEQYF.

In this sample, this clonotype is medium-sized. V and J are TRBV4-1 and TRBJ2-3; D call uncertain. The V end was cut by 4 bases, the J end by 0 bases, with 11 bases between. The CDR3 has 15 amino acids. Germline V gene data show CDR1 as MGHRA and CDR2 as YSYEKL. This chain's CDR3 is CASSPVRSSTDTQYF. As DNA, the CDR3 is TGCGCCAGCAGCCCCGTCCGGTCAAGCACAGATACGCAGTATTTT.

Turning to this clonotype: Germline is not matched at one junction end, which may reflect a read error. The chain has TRBV29-1 and TRBJ2-2; D is possibly TRBD1 or TRBD2 (5 bases each). Germline CDR1 and CDR2: SQVTM and ANQGSEA. The CDR3 is made up of 15 amino acids. Here the CDR3 reads CSVEVRGRDLGKLFF. Here the CDR3 DNA reads TGCAGCGTTGAGGTTCGGGGCAGGGATCTCGGGAAGCTGTTTTTT.

The CDR3 loop is CTISWTSGSPNTGELFF. CDR3 in DNA: TGCACCATCAGCTGGACTAGCGGGAGCCCGAACACCGGGGAGCTGTTTTTT. The rearrangement links TRBV5-1 to TRBJ2-2, with TRBD2 identical over 13 bases. Germline values: CDR1 SGHRS, CDR2 YFSETQ. The CDR3 covers 17 residues.

As for this clonotype: At one end, the junction sequence differs from germline, possibly due to a read error. V is TRBV11-2 and J is TRBJ2-7, with D possibly being TRBD1 (6 bases). CDR3 length: 14 amino acids. Germline V CDR1 and CDR2: SGHAT, FQNNGV. The CDR3 DNA reads TGTACCAGCGGTGTGCAGGGGCTACGGTACGGGCAGTACTTC. It specifies CTSGVQGLRYGQYF. Filled out from reference TRBV11-2 and TRBJ2-7, the complete variable domain reads EAGVAQSPRYKIIEKRQSVAFWCNPISGHATLYWYQQILGQGPKLLIQFQNNGVVDDSQLPKDRFSAERLKGVDSTLKIQPAKLEDSAVYLCTSGVQGLRYGQYFGPGTRLTVT.

On this clonotype: This may come from a read error, since a much larger clone is one base off. Since no conserved phenylalanine or tryptophan closes the CDR3, a read error is the likely cause. The chain is built from TRBV20-1 and TRBJ2-7; TRBD1 matches at 8 bases. V was pared by 5 bases and J by 4 bases, with 4 bases of the junction left unmatched. The CDR3 runs to 12 residues. Germline assignment: CDR1 DFQATT and CDR2 SNEGSKA (reference sequence). The CDR3 sequence is CSAFRQGYEQYY. CDR3 DNA: TGCAGTGCTTTTAGACAGGGGTACGAGCAGTACTAC.